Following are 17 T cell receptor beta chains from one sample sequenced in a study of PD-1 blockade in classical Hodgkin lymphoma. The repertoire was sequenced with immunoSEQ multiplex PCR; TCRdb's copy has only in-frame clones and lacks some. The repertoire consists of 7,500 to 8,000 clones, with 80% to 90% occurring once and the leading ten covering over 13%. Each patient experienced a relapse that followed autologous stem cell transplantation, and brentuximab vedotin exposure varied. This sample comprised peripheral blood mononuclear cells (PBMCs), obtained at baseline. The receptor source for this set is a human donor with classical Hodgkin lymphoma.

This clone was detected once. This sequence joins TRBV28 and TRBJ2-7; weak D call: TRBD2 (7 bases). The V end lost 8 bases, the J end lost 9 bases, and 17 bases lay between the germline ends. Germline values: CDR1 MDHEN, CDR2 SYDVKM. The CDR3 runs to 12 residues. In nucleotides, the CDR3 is TGTGCCAGCCGGGGGGCCCTTTCAGTGCAGTACTTC. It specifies CASRGALSVQYF.

The CDR3 DNA reads TGCGCCAGCAGCCAACGGGTCAACGGGGGACCTTACAATGAGCAGTTCTTC. Its translation is CASSQRVNGGPYNEQFF. This rearrangement joins TRBV4-3 to TRBJ2-1; the D gene is possibly TRBD2 (6 bases). This CDR3 is built from 17 residues. Trimming took off 2 bases at V and 4 bases at J, with 18 bases between the two ends. Germline V gene lookup returns CDR1 LGHNA and CDR2 YSLEER.

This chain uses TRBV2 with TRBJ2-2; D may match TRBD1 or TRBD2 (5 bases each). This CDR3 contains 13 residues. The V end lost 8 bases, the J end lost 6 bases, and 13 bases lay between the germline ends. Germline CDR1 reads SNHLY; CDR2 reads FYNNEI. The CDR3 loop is CASSRGESGELFF. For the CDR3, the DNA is TGTGCCAGCTCCCGAGGGGAATCCGGGGAGCTGTTTTTT.

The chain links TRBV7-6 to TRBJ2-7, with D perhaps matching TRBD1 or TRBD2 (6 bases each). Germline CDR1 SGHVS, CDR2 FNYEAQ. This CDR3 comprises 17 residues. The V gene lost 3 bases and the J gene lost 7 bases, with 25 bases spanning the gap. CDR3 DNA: TGTGCCAGCAGCTTCGGGGGCGGGGCACCCCCGAGGGAGGAGCAGTACTTC. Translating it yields CASSFGGGAPPREEQYF.

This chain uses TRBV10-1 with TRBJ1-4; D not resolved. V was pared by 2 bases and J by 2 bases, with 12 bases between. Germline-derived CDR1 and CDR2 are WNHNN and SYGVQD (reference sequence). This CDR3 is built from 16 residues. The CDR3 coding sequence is TGCGCCAGCAGTGAGCCGGGTACAGTGACTAATGAAAAACTGTTTTTT. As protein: CASSEPGTVTNEKLFF.

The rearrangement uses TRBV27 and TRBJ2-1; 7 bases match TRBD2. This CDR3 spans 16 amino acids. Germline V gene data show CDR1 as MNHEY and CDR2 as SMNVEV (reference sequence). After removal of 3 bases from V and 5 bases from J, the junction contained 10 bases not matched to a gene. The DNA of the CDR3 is TGTGCCAGCAGTTTCCTCGGGAGGACTCCGGACAATGAGCAGTTCTTC. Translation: CASSFLGRTPDNEQFF.

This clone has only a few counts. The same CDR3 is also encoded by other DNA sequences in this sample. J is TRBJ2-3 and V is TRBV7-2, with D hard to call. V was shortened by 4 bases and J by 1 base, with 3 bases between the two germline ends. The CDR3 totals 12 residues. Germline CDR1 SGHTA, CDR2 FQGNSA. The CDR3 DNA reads TGTGCCAGCAGCTCTCGCACAGATACGCAGTATTTT. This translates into CASSSRTDTQYF.

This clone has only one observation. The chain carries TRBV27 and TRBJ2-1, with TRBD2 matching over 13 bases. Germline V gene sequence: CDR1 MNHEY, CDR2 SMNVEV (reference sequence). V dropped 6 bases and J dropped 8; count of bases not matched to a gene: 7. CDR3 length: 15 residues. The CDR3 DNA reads TGTGCCAGCAGCCCACTAGCGGGAGGGGCCCATGAGCAGTTCTTC. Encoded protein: CASSPLAGGAHEQFF.

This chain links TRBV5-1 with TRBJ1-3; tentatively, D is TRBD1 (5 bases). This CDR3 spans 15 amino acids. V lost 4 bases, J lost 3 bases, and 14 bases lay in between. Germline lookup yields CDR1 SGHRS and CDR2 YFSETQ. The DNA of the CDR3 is TGCGCCAGCAGCCCCCTCGGGGGGAGTGGAAACACCATATATTTT. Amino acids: CASSPLGGSGNTIYF. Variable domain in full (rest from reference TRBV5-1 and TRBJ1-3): KAGVTQTPRYLIKTRGQQVTLSCSPISGHRSVSWYQQTPGQGLQFLFEYFSETQRNKGNFPGRFSGRQFSNSRSEMNVSTLELGDSALYLCASSPLGGSGNTIYFGEGSWLTVV.

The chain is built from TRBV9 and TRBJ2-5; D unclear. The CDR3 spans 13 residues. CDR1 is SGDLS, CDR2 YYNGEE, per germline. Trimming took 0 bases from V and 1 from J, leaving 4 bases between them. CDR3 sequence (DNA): TGTGCCAGCAGCGTAGGGGGCCAAGAGACCCAGTACTTC. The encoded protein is CASSVGGQETQYF.

Here the CDR3 reads CASSEDDRANTEAFF. For the CDR3, the DNA is TGCGCCAGCAGTGAGGATGACAGGGCGAACACTGAAGCTTTCTTT. The chain combines TRBV10-2 with TRBJ1-1, with 7 positions matching TRBD1. Trimming at V came to 2 bases and at J to 1 base, leaving 4 bases not matched to a gene. CDR3 length equals 15 residues. Per germline, CDR1 WSHSY and CDR2 SAAADI.

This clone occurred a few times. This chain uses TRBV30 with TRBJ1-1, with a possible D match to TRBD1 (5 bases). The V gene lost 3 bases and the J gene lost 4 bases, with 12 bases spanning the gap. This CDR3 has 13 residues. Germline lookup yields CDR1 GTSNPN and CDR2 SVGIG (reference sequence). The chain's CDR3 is CAWRFGGFTEAFF. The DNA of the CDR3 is TGTGCCTGGAGATTTGGGGGATTCACTGAAGCTTTCTTT. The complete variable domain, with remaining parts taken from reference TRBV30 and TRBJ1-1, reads SQTIHQWPATLVQPVGSPLSLECTVEGTSNPNLYWYRQAAGRGLQLLFYSVGIGQISSEVPQNLSASRPQDRQFILSSKKLLLSDSGFYLCAWRFGGFTEAFFGQGTRLTVV.

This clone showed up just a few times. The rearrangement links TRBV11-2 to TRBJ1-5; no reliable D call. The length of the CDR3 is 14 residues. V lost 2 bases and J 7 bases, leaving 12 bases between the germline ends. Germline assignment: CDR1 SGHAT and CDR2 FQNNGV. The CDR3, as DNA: TGTGCCAGCAGCTTAAATCCGGGAACCCAGCCCCAGCATTTT. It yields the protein CASSLNPGTQPQHF. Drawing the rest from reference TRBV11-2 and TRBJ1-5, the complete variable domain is EAGVAQSPRYKIIEKRQSVAFWCNPISGHATLYWYQQILGQGPKLLIQFQNNGVVDDSQLPKDRFSAERLKGVDSTLKIQPAKLEDSAVYLCASSLNPGTQPQHFGDGTRLSIL.

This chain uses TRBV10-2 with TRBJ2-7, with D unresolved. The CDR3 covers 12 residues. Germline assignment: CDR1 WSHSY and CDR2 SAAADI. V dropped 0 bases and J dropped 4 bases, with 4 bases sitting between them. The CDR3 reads CASSESMYEQYF. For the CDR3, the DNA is TGCGCCAGCAGTGAGTCCATGTACGAGCAGTACTTC.

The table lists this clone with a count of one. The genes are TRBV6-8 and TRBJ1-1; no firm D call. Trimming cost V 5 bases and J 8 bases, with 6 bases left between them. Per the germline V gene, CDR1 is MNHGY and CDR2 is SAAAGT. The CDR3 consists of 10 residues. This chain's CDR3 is CASSPYEAFF. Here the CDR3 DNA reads TGTGCCAGCAGTCCGTACGAAGCTTTCTTT.

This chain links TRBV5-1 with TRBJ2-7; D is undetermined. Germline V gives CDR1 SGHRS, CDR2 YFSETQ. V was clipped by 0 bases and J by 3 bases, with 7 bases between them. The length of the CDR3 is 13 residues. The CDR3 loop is CASSLEPHYEQYF. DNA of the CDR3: TGCGCCAGCAGCTTGGAGCCCCACTACGAGCAGTACTTC. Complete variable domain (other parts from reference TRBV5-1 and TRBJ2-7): KAGVTQTPRYLIKTRGQQVTLSCSPISGHRSVSWYQQTPGQGLQFLFEYFSETQRNKGNFPGRFSGRQFSNSRSEMNVSTLELGDSALYLCASSLEPHYEQYFGPGTRLTVT.

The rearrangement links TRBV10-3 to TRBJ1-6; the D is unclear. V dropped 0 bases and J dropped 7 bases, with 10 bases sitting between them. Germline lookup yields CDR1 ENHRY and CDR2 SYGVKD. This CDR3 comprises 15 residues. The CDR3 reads CAISESLPPNSPLHF. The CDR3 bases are TGTGCCATCAGTGAGTCGTTGCCCCCCAATTCACCCCTCCACTTT.